This T cell receptor beta chain comes out of a study of blood T cell repertoires in COVID-19 (dated by TCRdb to the early 2020s). With respect to the entire study: The collaborator samples originated in the United States, Italy and Spain and spanned the acute and convalescent phases of COVID-19. The prospective study material was composed of cDNA or gDNA derived from T cells, B-cell-depleted T cells, or PBMCs. Deeply sampled blood TCRbeta repertoires from subjects exposed to, actively infected with, or recovered from COVID-19 were included in the dataset. The repertoires were released in a freely available public database intended as a resource for research on the immune response to SARS-CoV-2. Samples were obtained from the ongoing ImmuneRACE study (first 160 participants) and from approximately 1,200 subjects provided by 6 global collaborators. Nearly every sample came with metadata listing a de-identified subject ID, COVID-19 status, age in years and sex. Where available, HLA class I and class II types were taken from metadata supplied by the sample provider and were not determined by assay-based typing. What the research found in general, with its limitations: The quantity of clinical and demographic metadata differed by source and by participant and was supplied without curation.

TCRbeta CDR3 regions were amplified from genomic DNA by means of the immunoSEQ Assay, a bias-controlled multiplex PCR. In the paper's pipeline: The number of nucleated cells in each sample was estimated by amplification of reference gene primers within the assay. To quantify the absolute abundance of each unique TCRbeta CDR3 rearrangement, sequence reads were collapsed and filtered. For each sample, productive Simpson clonality was calculated by taking the square root of Simpson's diversity index across productive rearrangements. TCRdb took this table from immuneACCESS and kept in-frame rearrangements with V and J called. Such tables lack part of the clones; where checked against another copy, unresolved V genes explain under half of the gap, and the rest is unexplained. V and J calls and clone size are given by that table; D and trimming were obtained from the DNA. The sample table records over 20,000 clones; 80% to 90% of these occur just once. The top ten constitute 15% to 20% of the sample.

The collaborating institutions used their own protocols to collect whole blood in K2EDTA tubes. For TCRbeta analysis, collaborator samples were shipped as frozen whole blood, as isolated PBMCs, or as DNA extracted from either sample type. Remarks on this clone: This receptor's antigen is unknown. Base quality data are lacking; no much larger clone is found one base away.

CDR1 and CDR2 were assigned from the germline V gene as SGHRS and YFSETQ. The V end loses 5 bases and the J end loses 1 base, and a stretch of 15 bases separates them. The CDR3 sequence holds 15 residues, the cysteine and phenylalanine included. Only CDR3 DNA remains: 45 bases, in frame from the first base. Sequencing was performed on peripheral blood. The receptor was derived from a man between 65 and 85 years old with acute or convalescent COVID-19. The sequence links TRBV5-1 to TRBJ1-1, with the D gene uncertain. At the DNA level, the sequence is TGCGCCAGCAGTTGGATCGAGAGGCCGAACACTGAAGCTTTCTTT. This is translated as CASSWIERPNTEAFF.